This T cell receptor beta chain was obtained from a study of human T cells and chemical hapten exposure (dated by TCRdb to the early 2020s). A note on the overall study: For sensitization, 2% DPC in acetone was applied to an approximately 2 cm by approximately 2 cm area of upper inner arm skin. The libraries were sequenced as a pool, and the TCR yield per sample differed mostly because of small variations in library volumes within the pool. For TCR sequencing, blood came from over 25 alopecia patients at anywhere from one to four time points (pre-sensitization, 2, 6 and 24 weeks). The mostly female patient cohort included alopecia areata with under or over 50% scalp involvement, alopecia totalis and alopecia universalis. Blood was sampled from patients pre-sensitization (week 0) and at 2, 6 and about 24 weeks after DPC sensitization. Patch testing was done on the upper back using Finn chambers containing 0.01% DPC, and results were scored after 6 days according to International Contact Dermatitis Research Group standards. Throughout the study period of 20 to 25 weeks, patients also received therapeutic DPC doses to the scalp every week. The study tracked peripheral blood TCR repertoire changes in vivo during primary and secondary sensitization to the hapten diphenylcyclopropenone (DPC) in alopecia patients. Paper-wide results and their limitations: After repeated subsampling, changes were observed in the strength of the expansion versus patch-test correlation and in the threshold at which the correlation became significant. Patch test score was positively correlated with the number of PT1 expanded TCRs, with significance at thresholds 8, 16 and 32 but not at 4. The number of TCRs above 1 in 1000 frequency did not change with DPC sensitization; there was no evidence of global repertoire structure alterations. Expanded TCRs formed significantly more large CDR3 similarity clusters than pre-sensitization or healthy control sets, consistent with antigen-driven responses. Alopecia, a presumed autoimmune disease, was present in all patients, so the immune response of the patients might differ from that of healthy individuals.

Its CDR3 holds 15 amino acids, cysteine through phenylalanine. This entry keeps only the CDR3 DNA: 45 bases, framed from base 1. CDR1 is given as SQVTM and CDR2 as ANQGSEA, both from the germline V gene. V is pruned by 7 bases and J by 8 bases, leaving 14 bases of the junction without a gene match. Libraries were constructed by RACE. TCRdb records NextSeq 500 as the sequencer. Library preparation attached unique molecular identifiers to individual cDNA molecules for quantitative, reproducible TCR counting. Each blood RNA sample was used to sequence both TCR alpha and TCR beta chains. The authors' analysis ran thus. A median of about 89,000 TCRs per sample was observed, with a range of about 20,000 to 750,000. V, J and CDR3 annotation of the TCR reads was carried out using the Decombinator software suite. Every sample was subsampled to the same number of TCRs (28,000) for the PS versus PT1 abundance plots. TCRs were defined as expanded if absent before sensitization and observed at least eight times at the 2-week time point. In-frame beta chains were kept once TCRdb had trimmed the public reads at Q25 with fastp and called clones with MiXCR. Rows with a matching CDR3 protein are joined into one entry that keeps the most common DNA and genes. TCRdb's processing, not the authors', yielded these V and J calls. This sample has about 80,000 distinct CDR3 sequences in its table, and 14% of those were observed once. The biggest ten clones account for about 4.6% of the sample.

The sample's time point label, decoded: pre-sensitization, week 0. This specimen's treatment or condition label, per the study, means: therapeutic diphenylcyclopropenone sensitization with weekly scalp DPC. Blood at each patch-test visit was drawn before the patch test was applied. Patients were considered eligible if aged 18 to 70, diagnosed with alopecia and deemed suitable for DPC therapy, and patients were excluded if pregnant. Total RNA was extracted from unfractionated whole blood collected in Tempus Blood RNA tubes. In its sample, this clonotype was seen many times. The target of this receptor is not known. Base qualities are missing; no much larger clone stands one base away.

This clonotype was obtained from a woman between 50 and 59 years old with alopecia areata. Some clones in this sample may be carry-over from other donors' samples. Specimen: whole blood, collected in connection with sensitization to the hapten diphenylcyclopropenone (DPC). The chain is encoded by TRBV29-1 joined to TRBJ2-1, with 10 middle bases fitting TRBD2. This receptor carries the CDR3 CSGLGASGRGDEQFF. The DNA reads TGCAGCGGACTTGGGGCTAGCGGGAGAGGGGATGAGCAGTTCTTC.